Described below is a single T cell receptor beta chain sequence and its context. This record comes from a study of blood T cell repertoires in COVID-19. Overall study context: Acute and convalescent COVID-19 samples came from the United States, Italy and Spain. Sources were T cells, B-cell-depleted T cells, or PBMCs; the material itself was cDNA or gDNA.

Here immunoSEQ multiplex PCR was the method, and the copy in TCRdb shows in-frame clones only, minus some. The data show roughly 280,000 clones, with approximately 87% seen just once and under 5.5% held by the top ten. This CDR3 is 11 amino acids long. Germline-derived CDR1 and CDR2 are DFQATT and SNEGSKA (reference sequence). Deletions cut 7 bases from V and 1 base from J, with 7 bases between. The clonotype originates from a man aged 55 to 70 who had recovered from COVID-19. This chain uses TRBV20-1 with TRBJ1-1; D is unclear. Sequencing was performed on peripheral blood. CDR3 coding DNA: TGCAGTGGGTGGAGGAACACTGAAGCTTTCTTT. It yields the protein CSGWRNTEAFF.